The rows below give T cell receptor beta chains drawn from one sample of a study of T cell changes during pregnancy in multiple sclerosis. The protocol was immunoSEQ multiplex PCR, while the TCRdb copy is restricted to in-frame clones and leaves out a portion. The sample lists approximately 44,000 clones, 91% seen once, with about 0.5% in the top ten. The specimen was CD4+ T cells from peripheral blood mononuclear cells, collected in the second trimester of pregnancy. The receptor set was obtained from a female donor in good health, enrolled as a control in a pregnancy study. The CDR3 runs from the conserved cysteine through the conserved F or W.

J gene: TRBJ2-2
V gene: TRBV7-9
CDR3 length: 19
CDR3 protein: CASSLPPGLAGGPVGELFF

J gene: TRBJ1-6
V gene: TRBV6-5
CDR3 length: 15
CDR3 protein: CASRPSGTGSSPLHF

J gene: TRBJ1-3
V gene: TRBV10-3
CDR3 length: 15
CDR3 protein: CAIKPGGALGNTIYF

J gene: TRBJ2-7
V gene: TRBV2
CDR3 length: 15
CDR3 protein: CASSDSGTGNYEQYF

J gene: TRBJ2-3
V gene: TRBV29-1
CDR3 length: 13
CDR3 protein: CSGTSGKTDTQYF

J gene: TRBJ2-7
V gene: TRBV19
CDR3 length: 15
CDR3 protein: CASSSTGTGASEQYF

J gene: TRBJ2-3
V gene: TRBV5-5
CDR3 length: 19
CDR3 protein: CASSYPGLAGVTSTDTQYF

J gene: TRBJ2-5
V gene: TRBV5-1
CDR3 length: 14
CDR3 protein: CASSIQGEKETQYF

J gene: TRBJ2-7
V gene: TRBV7-2
CDR3 length: 16
CDR3 protein: CASSRTSGRASYEQYF

J gene: TRBJ2-7
V gene: TRBV5-1
CDR3 length: 17
CDR3 protein: CASSLSVFNRGAAEQYF

J gene: TRBJ2-1
V gene: TRBV11-2
CDR3 length: 16
CDR3 protein: CASSFLLGGSFNEQFF

J gene: TRBJ2-3
V gene: TRBV4-1
CDR3 length: 15
CDR3 protein: CASSQDDRGTDTQYF

J gene: TRBJ2-2
V gene: TRBV10-3
CDR3 length: 17
CDR3 protein: CAIRGTSGGKGAGELFF

J gene: TRBJ1-2
V gene: TRBV27
CDR3 length: 15
CDR3 protein: CASSSNAGTAYGYTF

J gene: TRBJ1-6
V gene: TRBV4-2
CDR3 length: 16
CDR3 protein: CASSQKRDRGNSPLHF

J gene: TRBJ2-5
V gene: TRBV7-2
CDR3 length: 14
CDR3 protein: CASSLGLEQETQYF

J gene: TRBJ2-7
V gene: TRBV7-9
CDR3 length: 15
CDR3 protein: CASNVAGRRSYEQYF

J gene: TRBJ2-3
V gene: TRBV5-1
CDR3 length: 15
CDR3 protein: CASSYFLGAGDTQYF

J gene: TRBJ2-5
V gene: TRBV5-8
CDR3 length: 16
CDR3 protein: CASSLTGTGGPETQYF

J gene: TRBJ2-1
V gene: TRBV4-3
CDR3 length: 16
CDR3 protein: CASSQRLAGLYNEQFF

J gene: TRBJ1-4
V gene: TRBV7-2
CDR3 length: 16
CDR3 protein: CASSPGQAATNEKLFF

J gene: TRBJ1-1
V gene: TRBV30
CDR3 length: 12
CDR3 protein: CAWNLRGAEAFF

J gene: TRBJ2-1
V gene: TRBV7-2
CDR3 length: 15
CDR3 protein: CASSPLAGGYNEQFF

J gene: TRBJ1-2
V gene: TRBV7-2
CDR3 length: 13
CDR3 protein: CASSFQGSYGYTF

J gene: TRBJ1-5
V gene: TRBV7-9
CDR3 length: 16
CDR3 protein: CASSLNPGVSNQPQHF

J gene: TRBJ2-7
V gene: TRBV28
CDR3 length: 12
CDR3 protein: CASSSRVYEQYF

J gene: TRBJ2-1
V gene: TRBV7-9
CDR3 length: 15
CDR3 protein: CASKAGTSGPNEQFF

J gene: TRBJ2-7
V gene: TRBV6-5
CDR3 length: 14
CDR3 protein: CASSYLTGSYEQYF

J gene: TRBJ1-5
V gene: TRBV6-1
CDR3 length: 14
CDR3 protein: CASISWGGSQPQHF